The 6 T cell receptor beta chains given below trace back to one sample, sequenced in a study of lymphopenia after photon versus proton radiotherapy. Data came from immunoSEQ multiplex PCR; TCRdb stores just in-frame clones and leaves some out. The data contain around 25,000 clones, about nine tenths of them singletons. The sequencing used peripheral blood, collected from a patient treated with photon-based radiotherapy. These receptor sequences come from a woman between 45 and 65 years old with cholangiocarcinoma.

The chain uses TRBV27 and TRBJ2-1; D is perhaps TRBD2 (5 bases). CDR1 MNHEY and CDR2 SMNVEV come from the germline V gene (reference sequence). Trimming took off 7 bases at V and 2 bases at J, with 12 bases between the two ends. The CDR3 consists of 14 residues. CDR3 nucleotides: TGTGCCAGCAAAGCTAGCCGTACCTACAATGAGCAGTTCTTC. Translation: CASKASRTYNEQFF.

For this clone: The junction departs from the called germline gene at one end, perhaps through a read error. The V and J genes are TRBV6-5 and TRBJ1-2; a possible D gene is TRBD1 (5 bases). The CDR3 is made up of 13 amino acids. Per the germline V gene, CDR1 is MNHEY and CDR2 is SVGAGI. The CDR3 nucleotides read TGTGCCGGCAGTTACTCGTCAAAGGGGTCCTACACCTTC. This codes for CAGSYSSKGSYTF.

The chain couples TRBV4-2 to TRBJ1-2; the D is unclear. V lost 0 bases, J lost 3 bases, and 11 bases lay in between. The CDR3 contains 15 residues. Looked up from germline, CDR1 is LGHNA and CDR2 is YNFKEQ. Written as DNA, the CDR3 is TGTGCCAGCAGCCAAGATTTAGAGGGCTACTATGGCTACACCTTC. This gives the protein CASSQDLEGYYGYTF.

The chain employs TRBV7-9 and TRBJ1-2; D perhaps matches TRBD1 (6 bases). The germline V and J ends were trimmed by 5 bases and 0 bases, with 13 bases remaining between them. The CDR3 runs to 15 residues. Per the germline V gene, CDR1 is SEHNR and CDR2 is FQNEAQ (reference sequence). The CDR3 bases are TGTGCCAGCAGCCCCAGGGAGGGGGCTAACTATGGCTACACCTTC. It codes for CASSPREGANYGYTF.

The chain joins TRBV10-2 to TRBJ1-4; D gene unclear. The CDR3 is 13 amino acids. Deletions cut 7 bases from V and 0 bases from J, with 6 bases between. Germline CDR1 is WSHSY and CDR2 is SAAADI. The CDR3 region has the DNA TGCGCCAGCATGGCCACAACTAATGAAAAACTGTTTTTT. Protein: CASMATTNEKLFF.

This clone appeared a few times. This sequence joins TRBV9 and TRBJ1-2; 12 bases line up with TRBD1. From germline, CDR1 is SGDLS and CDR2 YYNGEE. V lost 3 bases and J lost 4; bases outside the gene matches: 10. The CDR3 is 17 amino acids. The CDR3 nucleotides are TGTGCCAGCAGCGGTACCGGGACAGGGGGCTTGGGCTATGGCTACACCTTC. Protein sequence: CASSGTGTGGLGYGYTF. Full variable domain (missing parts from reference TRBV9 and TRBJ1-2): DSGVTQTPKHLITATGQRVTLRCSPRSGDLSVYWYQQSLDQGLQFLIQYYNGEERAKGNILERFSAQQFPDLHSELNLSSLELGDSALYFCASSGTGTGGLGYGYTFGSGTRLTVV.